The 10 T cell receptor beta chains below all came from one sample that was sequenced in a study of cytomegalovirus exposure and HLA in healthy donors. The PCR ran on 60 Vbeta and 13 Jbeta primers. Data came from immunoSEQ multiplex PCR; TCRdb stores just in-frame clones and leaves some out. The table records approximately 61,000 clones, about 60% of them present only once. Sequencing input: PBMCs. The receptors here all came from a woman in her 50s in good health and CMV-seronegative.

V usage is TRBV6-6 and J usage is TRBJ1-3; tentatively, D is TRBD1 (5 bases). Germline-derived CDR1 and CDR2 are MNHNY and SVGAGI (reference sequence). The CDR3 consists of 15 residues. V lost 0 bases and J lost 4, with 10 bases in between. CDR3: CASSYSWGRGNTIYF. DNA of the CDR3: TGTGCCAGCAGTTACTCTTGGGGCCGGGGAAACACCATATATTTT.

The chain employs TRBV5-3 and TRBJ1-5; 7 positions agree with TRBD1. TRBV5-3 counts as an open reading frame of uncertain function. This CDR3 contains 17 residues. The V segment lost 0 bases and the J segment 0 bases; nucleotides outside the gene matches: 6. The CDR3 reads CARSLARGQYSNQPQHF. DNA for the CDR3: TGTGCCAGAAGCTTGGCCCGGGGACAGTATAGCAATCAGCCCCAGCATTTT.

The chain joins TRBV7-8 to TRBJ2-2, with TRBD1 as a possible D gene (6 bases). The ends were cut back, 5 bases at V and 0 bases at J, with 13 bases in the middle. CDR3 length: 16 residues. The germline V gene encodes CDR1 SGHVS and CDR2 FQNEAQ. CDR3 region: CASSQQGRTNTGELFF. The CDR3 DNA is TGTGCCAGCAGCCAACAGGGACGGACGAACACCGGGGAGCTGTTTTTT.

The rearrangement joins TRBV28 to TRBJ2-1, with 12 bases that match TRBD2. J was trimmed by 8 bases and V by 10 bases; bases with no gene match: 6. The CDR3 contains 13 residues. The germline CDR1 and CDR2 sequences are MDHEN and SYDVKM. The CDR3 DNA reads TGTGCCACCCGGACTAGCGGGAAGGATGAGCAGTTCTTC. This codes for CATRTSGKDEQFF.

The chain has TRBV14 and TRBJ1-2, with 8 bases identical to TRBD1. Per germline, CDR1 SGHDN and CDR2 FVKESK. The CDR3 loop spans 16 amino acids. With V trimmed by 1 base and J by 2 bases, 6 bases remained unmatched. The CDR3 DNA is TGTGCCAGCAGCCAAGTTCCAGGGGGCGGCAACTATGGCTACACCTTC. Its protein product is CASSQVPGGGNYGYTF.

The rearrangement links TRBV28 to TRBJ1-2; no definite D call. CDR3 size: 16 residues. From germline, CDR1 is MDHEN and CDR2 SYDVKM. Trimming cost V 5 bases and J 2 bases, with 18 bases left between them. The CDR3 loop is CASSQIGRTSNYGYTF. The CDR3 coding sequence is TGTGCCAGCAGTCAAATCGGACGGACTTCCAACTATGGCTACACCTTC.

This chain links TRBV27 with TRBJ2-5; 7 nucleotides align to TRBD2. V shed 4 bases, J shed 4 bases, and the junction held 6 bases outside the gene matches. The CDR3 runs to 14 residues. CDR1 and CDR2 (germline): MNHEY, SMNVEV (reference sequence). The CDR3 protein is CASSWGREGETQYF. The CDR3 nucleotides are TGTGCCAGCAGTTGGGGCAGGGAGGGAGAGACCCAGTACTTC.

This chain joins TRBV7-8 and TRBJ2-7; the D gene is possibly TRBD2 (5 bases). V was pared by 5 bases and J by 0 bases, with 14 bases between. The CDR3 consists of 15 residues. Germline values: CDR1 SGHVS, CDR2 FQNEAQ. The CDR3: CASSPGRVSSYEQYF. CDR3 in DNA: TGTGCCAGCAGCCCCGGGCGGGTGAGCTCCTACGAGCAGTACTTC.

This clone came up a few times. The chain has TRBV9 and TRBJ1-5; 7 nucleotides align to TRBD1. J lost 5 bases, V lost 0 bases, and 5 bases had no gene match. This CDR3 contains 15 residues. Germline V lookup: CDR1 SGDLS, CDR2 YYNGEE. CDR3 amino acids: CASSVEQGLDQPQHF. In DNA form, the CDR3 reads TGTGCCAGCAGCGTAGAACAGGGGTTGGATCAGCCCCAGCATTTT. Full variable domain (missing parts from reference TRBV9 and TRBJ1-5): DSGVTQTPKHLITATGQRVTLRCSPRSGDLSVYWYQQSLDQGLQFLIQYYNGEERAKGNILERFSAQQFPDLHSELNLSSLELGDSALYFCASSVEQGLDQPQHFGDGTRLSIL.

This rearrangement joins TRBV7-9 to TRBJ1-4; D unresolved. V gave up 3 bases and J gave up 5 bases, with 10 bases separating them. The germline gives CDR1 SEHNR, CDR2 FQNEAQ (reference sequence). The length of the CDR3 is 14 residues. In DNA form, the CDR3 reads TGTGCCAGCAGCTTTCAGTCAGAAAATGAAAAACTGTTTTTT. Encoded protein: CASSFQSENEKLFF.